The 23 T cell receptor beta chains listed next were all sequenced from one sample in a study of vaccination effects on CD4 cells after COVID-19. ViraFEST used viral peptide pools to expand antigen-specific CD4+ T cells before sequencing. On roughly day 9 of culture, CD4+ T cells were separated out. For these receptors, no antigen is known. Libraries were prepared by immunoSEQ multiplex PCR; TCRdb keeps only in-frame clonotypes and omits some of them. The sample contains tens of thousands of clones, more than 80% of which appear only once. Sequencing used CD4+ T cells from PBMCs cultured with HCoV-229E spike peptides, obtained before COVID-19 vaccination. The receptors were sampled from a human donor who received a COVID-19 vaccine.

V usage is TRBV24-1 and J usage is TRBJ2-5; 8 nucleotides align to TRBD2. The CDR3 is made up of 16 amino acids. Looked up from germline, CDR1 is KGHDR and CDR2 is SFDVKD. The V segment lost 5 bases and the J segment 2 bases; nucleotides outside the gene matches: 9. The DNA of the CDR3 is TGTGCCACCAGTGGCTTTGGAGCGGGGGAACAAGAGACCCAGTACTTC. Amino acids: CATSGFGAGEQETQYF.

This clone was recorded only once. The V call is TRBV3-1 (or the pseudogene TRBV3-2), the J call TRBJ2-5; 10 positions agree with TRBD2. CDR1 and CDR2 from the germline V gene are LGHDT and YNNKEL (reference sequence). This CDR3 contains 19 residues. The V and J ends lost 0 bases and 2 bases, in that order; junction bases with no gene match: 12. The CDR3 protein is CASSQDSQLAGLGQETQYF. As DNA, the CDR3 is TGTGCCAGCAGCCAAGATTCGCAACTAGCGGGGTTAGGACAAGAGACCCAGTACTTC.

This clone was seen a few times. This chain links TRBV7-9 with TRBJ1-1; no firm D call. Germline V gene sequence: CDR1 SEHNR, CDR2 FQNEAQ (reference sequence). The CDR3 sequence is 14 residues long. V shed 2 bases and J shed 6 bases, with 13 bases lying between them. The CDR3 DNA is TGTGCCAGCAGCTTATCGCGCGGTGTCGCTGAAGCTTTCTTT. This translates into CASSLSRGVAEAFF.

In nucleotides, the CDR3 is TGTGCCAGCAGCTTGGGCAGGGGTCCTGGAAACACCATATATTTT. Its protein is CASSLGRGPGNTIYF. The rearrangement joins TRBV7-9 to TRBJ1-3, with a weak D call TRBD1 (6 bases). CDR3 size: 15 residues. The germline V and J ends were trimmed by 3 bases and 2 bases, with 11 bases remaining between them. The germline CDR1 and CDR2 sequences are SEHNR and FQNEAQ (reference sequence).

Concerning this clone itself: Other DNA sequences in this sample translate to the same CDR3. The chain links TRBV28 to TRBJ1-5, with D perhaps matching TRBD1 (5 bases). V was clipped by 3 bases and J by 4 bases, with 7 bases between them. This CDR3 is 13 amino acids long. Per germline, CDR1 MDHEN and CDR2 SYDVKM. CDR3 sequence: CASSFPGNQPQHF. As DNA, the CDR3 is TGTGCCAGCAGTTTCCCAGGGAATCAGCCCCAGCATTTT.

The chain joins TRBV15 to TRBJ2-1, with D perhaps matching TRBD1 (7 bases). CDR1 LNHNV and CDR2 YYDKDF come from the germline V gene (reference sequence). CDR3 length equals 15 residues. The V end lost 1 base, the J end lost 4 bases, and 11 bases lay between the germline ends. CDR3 coding DNA: TGTGCCACCAGCAGAGGTGCAGGGGGGTACAATGAGCAGTTCTTC. It encodes CATSRGAGGYNEQFF.

V is TRBV7-9 and J is TRBJ1-1; D is unresolved. This CDR3 spans 13 amino acids. The V and J ends lost 6 bases and 4 bases respectively, with 12 bases between them. CDR1 and CDR2 from the germline V gene are SEHNR and FQNEAQ (reference sequence). The DNA for the CDR3 is TGTGCCAGCAGTCTCGGTGGTCGCACTGAAGCTTTCTTT. Translation gives CASSLGGRTEAFF.

This chain connects TRBV19 to TRBJ1-1, with D maybe TRBD1 (6 bases). The CDR3 spans 14 residues. Germline assignment: CDR1 LNHDA and CDR2 SQIVND (reference sequence). Trimming stripped 3 bases from V and 5 bases from J, with 13 bases between. This CDR3 is CASSIFGGRTEAFF. The DNA of the CDR3 is TGTGCCAGTAGTATTTTCGGGGGGCGGACTGAAGCTTTCTTT.

This rearrangement joins TRBV2 to TRBJ1-6; perhaps TRBD1 as D (5 bases). This CDR3 region has 14 residues. In germline, CDR1 is SNHLY, CDR2 FYNNEI. Trimming removed 8 bases at V and 5 bases at J, with 13 bases between. This chain's CDR3 is CASLRDGDNSPLHF. The CDR3 nucleotides are TGTGCCAGCCTTAGGGACGGCGATAATTCACCCCTCCACTTT.

The chain links TRBV2 to TRBJ1-5; D is possibly TRBD1 (5 bases). The CDR3 is made up of 13 amino acids. Germline CDR1 and CDR2: SNHLY and FYNNEI. CDR3 nucleotides: TGTGCTACAGGTCGGGGAGGAGATCAGCCCCAGCATTTT. Translating gives CATGRGGDQPQHF.

This clone was picked up one time. V is TRBV6-2 or TRBV6-3 and J is TRBJ2-3, with TRBD2 identical over 12 bases. Unmatched junction bases numbered 8, after V lost 2 bases and J lost 8 bases. The CDR3 runs 16 residues. The V gene's germline CDR1 is MNHEY and CDR2 SVGEGT. For the CDR3, the DNA is TGTGCCAGCAGTTACCCTAGCGGGGGGGGAATGGGTACGCAGTATTTT. This sequence encodes CASSYPSGGGMGTQYF.

The J gene is TRBJ1-2, the V gene TRBV5-1, with TRBD1 matching over 8 bases. The CDR3 is 15 residues long. After removal of 3 bases from V and 3 bases from J, the junction contained 7 bases not matched to a gene. Germline loops: CDR1 SGHRS, CDR2 YFSETQ. The CDR3 DNA sequence: TGCGCCAGCAGCTCCAACCCGACAGGGGACTATGGCTACACCTTC. This codes for CASSSNPTGDYGYTF.

V is TRBV5-5 and J is TRBJ2-5; D is possibly TRBD2 (7 bases). The V gene lost 1 base and the J gene lost 3 bases, with 19 bases spanning the gap. Per the germline V gene, CDR1 is SGHKS and CDR2 is YYEKEE (reference sequence). The CDR3 runs 17 residues. The CDR3 reads CASSLLFSTGGKETQYF. CDR3 nucleotides: TGTGCCAGCAGCTTGTTATTTTCGACGGGGGGCAAAGAGACCCAGTACTTC.

The chain has TRBV29-1 and TRBJ1-1; TRBD1 aligns across 7 bases. The CDR3 runs 13 residues. Trimming at V came to 4 bases and at J to 0 bases, leaving 2 bases not matched to a gene. Germline V gene data show CDR1 as SQVTM and CDR2 as ANQGSEA. The chain's CDR3 is CSVGDSMNTEAFF. CDR3 bases: TGCAGCGTTGGGGACAGTATGAACACTGAAGCTTTCTTT.

This sequence joins TRBV28 and TRBJ1-4; D is possibly TRBD1 (6 bases). Trimming left V 7 bases short and J 8 bases short, with 20 bases between. Germline lookup yields CDR1 MDHEN and CDR2 SYDVKM. The CDR3 consists of 15 residues. The CDR3 loop is CASIQGRGRGEKLFF. The CDR3, as DNA: TGTGCCAGCATTCAGGGCAGGGGCAGAGGGGAAAAACTGTTTTTT.

The chain couples TRBV2 to TRBJ1-3; D is unresolved. Germline loops: CDR1 SNHLY, CDR2 FYNNEI. CDR3 length: 11 amino acids. The ends were cut back, 8 bases at V and 7 bases at J, with 9 bases in the middle. For the CDR3, the DNA is TGTGCCAGCGGGCGGGAGAACACCATATATTTT. It specifies CASGRENTIYF.

The rearrangement uses TRBV28 and TRBJ1-6; TRBD1 matches 9 bases. Trimming took 4 bases from V and 0 from J; bases not matched to a gene: 7. Germline V CDR1 and CDR2: MDHEN, SYDVKM. This CDR3 contains 18 residues. The CDR3 bases are TGTGCCAGCAGTTGGGGACAGGGACTTCTCTCCTATAATTCACCCCTCCACTTT. Protein sequence: CASSWGQGLLSYNSPLHF.

The V call is TRBV10-3, the J call TRBJ2-2, with a possible D match to TRBD2 (6 bases). V was cut by 4 bases and J by 3 bases, with 9 bases left in between. CDR3 size: 14 residues. Germline V gives CDR1 ENHRY, CDR2 SYGVKD. DNA for the CDR3: TGTGCCATCAGTGGGCAGCGGGACACCGGGGAGCTGTTTTTT. Amino acid sequence: CAISGQRDTGELFF.

The chain uses TRBV3-1 (or the pseudogene TRBV3-2) and TRBJ2-5, with 9 bases matching TRBD1. Trimming cost V 4 bases and J 0 bases; bases outside gene matches: 3. The length of the CDR3 is 15 residues. Germline-derived CDR1 and CDR2 are LGHDT and YNNKEL (reference sequence). The CDR3 bases are TGTGCCAGCAGCCCCGGGACAGGGAACCAAGAGACCCAGTACTTC. Its translation: CASSPGTGNQETQYF.

V and J are TRBV6-5 and TRBJ1-2; TRBD1 might be the D (6 bases). Germline V CDR1 and CDR2: MNHEY, SVGAGI. This CDR3 spans 13 amino acids. The V gene lost 5 bases and the J gene lost 4 bases, with 11 bases spanning the gap. CDR3 sequence reads: CASSRQAVYGYTF. CDR3 in DNA: TGTGCCAGCAGTCGACAGGCGGTCTATGGCTACACCTTC.

This sequence joins TRBV23-1 and TRBJ2-5; no clear D gene. TRBV23-1 is filed as an ORF, its function uncertain. This CDR3 is built from 12 residues. V gave up 9 bases and J gave up 2 bases, with 10 bases separating them. The CDR3 DNA is TGCGCCAGGAGTGGCCCACAAGAGACCCAGTACTTC. This codes for CARSGPQETQYF.

The chain joins TRBV5-1 to TRBJ2-2; no clear D gene. Trimming pared 1 base from V and 0 bases from J, leaving 7 bases between. The CDR3 contains 15 residues. CDR1 SGHRS and CDR2 YFSETQ come from the germline V gene. DNA for the CDR3: TGCGCCAGCAGCTTGAGGTCAGCGAACACCGGGGAGCTGTTTTTT. This sequence encodes CASSLRSANTGELFF.

The genes are TRBV6-5 and TRBJ1-2, with TRBD1 matching over 7 bases. The CDR3 loop spans 13 amino acids. The ends lost 2 bases at V and 8 bases at J; junction bases unmatched: 5. CDR1 and CDR2 from the germline V gene are MNHEY and SVGAGI. CDR3 coding DNA: TGTGCCAGCAGTTACGGGCAGGGGGGGGGCTACACCTTC. Translated, it gives CASSYGQGGGYTF.